Listed below are T cell receptor beta chains from one sample, sequenced in a study of T-cell reconstitution after alpha-beta-depleted transplantation in children. Each CDR3 protein is one row after TCRdb ran MiXCR on the PCR reads. The sample records about 980,000 distinct CDR3 sequences, about 29% being singletons. Sequenced here: PBMCs, mostly from graft donor cells, sampled 360 days after TCRalphabeta/CD19-depleted stem cell transplant. These receptors were taken from a boy younger than two who had a stem cell transplant for SCID, so the T cells may come from the graft donor. Each CDR3 is given with its conserved first and last residue. The order of the fields is J gene, clone size, V gene, D gene, CDR3 protein, CDR3 DNA. The D gene is left open where the match is weak. A clone size is listed for some rows: how often the clone was seen (once, few, many), or a class if it is expanded.

TRBJ2-3 | NA | TRBV28 | TRBD2 | CASRPGAGEHTDTQYF | TGTGCCAGCAGGCCCGGGGCGGGGGAGCACACAGATACGCAGTATTTT
TRBJ2-4 | few | TRBV3-1 | NA | CASSQGSGGAKNIQYF | TGTGCCAGCAGCCAAGGTTCAGGGGGGGCCAAAAACATTCAGTACTTC
TRBJ2-3 | many | TRBV28 | TRBD2 | CASSNPGVRLAGPDTQYF | TGTGCCAGCAGCAACCCGGGGGTGCGACTAGCGGGTCCAGATACGCAGTATTTT
TRBJ1-2 | NA | TRBV4-1 | NA | CASSQAFSLQANYGYTF | TGCGCCAGCAGCCAAGCTTTTAGTCTACAGGCCAACTATGGCTACACCTTC
TRBJ2-7 | NA | TRBV2 | TRBD2 | CASSQIGLAAPSRSYEQYF | TGTGCCAGCAGCCAGATCGGACTAGCGGCTCCATCTCGGTCCTACGAGCAGTACTTC
TRBJ2-5 | NA | TRBV20-1 | TRBD1 | CSATRQGSGETQYF | TGCAGTGCTACAAGACAGGGGTCCGGGGAGACCCAGTACTTC
TRBJ2-1 | once | TRBV3-1 | NA | CASSQDLIGRGFYNEQFF | TGTGCCAGCAGCCAAGATCTTATCGGTAGGGGATTCTACAATGAGCAGTTCTTC
TRBJ2-2 | NA | TRBV5-1 | NA | CASSFMTSGELFF | TGCGCCAGCAGCTTTATGACTAGCGGGGAGCTGTTTTTT
TRBJ2-2 | NA | TRBV24-1 | NA | CATSEITGELFF | TGTGCCACCAGTGAAATCACCGGGGAGCTGTTTTTT
TRBJ2-6 | NA | TRBV5-1 | TRBD2 | CASSWGGAGANVLTF | TGCGCCAGCAGCTGGGGGGGTGCTGGGGCCAACGTCCTGACTTTC
TRBJ1-2 | few | TRBV12-3/TRBV12-4 | NA | CASSQATGYGYTF | TGTGCCAGCAGTCAGGCGACAGGTTATGGCTACACCTTC
TRBJ2-3 | NA | TRBV18 | TRBD1 | CASSLTGGAYTDTQYF | TGTGCCAGCTCACTGACAGGGGGCGCCTACACAGATACGCAGTATTTT
TRBJ2-5 | many | TRBV28 | NA | CASSFSGTLETQYF | TGTGCCAGCAGTTTTAGTGGTACACTAGAGACCCAGTACTTC
TRBJ2-7 | NA | TRBV6-6 | NA | CASSSHSLRQYF | TGTGCCAGCAGTTCCCACTCATTACGGCAGTACTTC
TRBJ1-1 | NA | TRBV20-1 | TRBD1 | CSAQHRGGNTEAFF | TGCAGTGCTCAACACAGGGGAGGCAACACTGAAGCTTTCTTT
TRBJ2-2 | NA | TRBV18 | NA | CASSSLVANTGELFF | TGTGCCAGCTCAAGCCTGGTAGCGAACACCGGGGAGCTGTTTTTT
TRBJ1-5 | few | TRBV12-3/TRBV12-4 | NA | CASSFGRLQPQHF | TGTGCCAGCAGTTTTGGCAGGCTACAGCCCCAGCATTTT
TRBJ2-7 | few | TRBV28 | TRBD1 | CASRLLIGTVYEQYF | TGTGCCAGCAGGCTACTCATTGGGACAGTCTACGAGCAGTACTTC
TRBJ2-3 | NA | TRBV3-1 | NA | CASKKPQSPTDTQYF | TGTGCCAGCAAGAAGCCTCAATCCCCCACAGATACGCAGTATTTT
TRBJ2-2 | many | TRBV9 | NA | CASSVGGSGELFF | TGTGCCAGCAGCGTAGGGGGGAGCGGGGAGCTGTTTTTT
TRBJ1-1 | NA | TRBV12-3/TRBV12-4 | NA | CASSLMAGEAPFF | TGTGCCAGCAGTTTAATGGCGGGTGAGGCGCCTTTCTTT
TRBJ1-1 | NA | TRBV7-8 | TRBD1 | CASSRRDRAEAFF | TGTGCCAGCAGCCGACGGGACAGGGCTGAAGCTTTCTTT
TRBJ2-5 | few | TRBV15 | NA | CATSRAETQYF | TGTGCCACCAGCAGGGCAGAGACCCAGTACTTC
TRBJ2-1 | NA | TRBV18 | NA | CASSQGIKGWYNEQFF | TGTGCCAGCTCGCAGGGGATAAAGGGGTGGTACAATGAGCAGTTCTTC
TRBJ2-3 | NA | TRBV28 | NA | CASSWPGTDTQYF | TGTGCCAGCAGTTGGCCCGGAACAGATACGCAGTATTTT
TRBJ2-7 | few | TRBV5-1 | NA | CASSFRDNYEQYF | TGCGCCAGCAGCTTTCGGGACAACTACGAGCAGTACTTC